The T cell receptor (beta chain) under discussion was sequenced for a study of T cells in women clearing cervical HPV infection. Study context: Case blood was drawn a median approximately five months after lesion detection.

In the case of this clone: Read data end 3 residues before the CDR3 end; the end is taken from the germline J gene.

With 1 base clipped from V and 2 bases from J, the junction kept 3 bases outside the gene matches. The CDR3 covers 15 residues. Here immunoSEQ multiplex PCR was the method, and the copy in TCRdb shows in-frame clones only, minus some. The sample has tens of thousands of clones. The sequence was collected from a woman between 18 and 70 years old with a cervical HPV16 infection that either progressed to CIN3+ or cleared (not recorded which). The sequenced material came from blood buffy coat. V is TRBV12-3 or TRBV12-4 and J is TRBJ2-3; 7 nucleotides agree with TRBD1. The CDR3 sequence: CASSLGQGDTDTQYF. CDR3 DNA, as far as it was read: TGTGCCAGCAGTTTAGGCCAGGGGGACACAGATACG.